A single sample gave rise to the 3 T cell receptor beta chains below, sequenced in a study of blood T cells in healthy people across ages. Sample-barcoded 5' priming and a J-beta primer mix drove a second PCR of roughly 7 to 11 cycles. TCRdb re-called the 5' RACE reads through MiXCR, storing one row per CDR3 protein. The sample comprises approximately 2,000,000 distinct CDR3 sequences, about two fifths of which are singletons, and 23% rests with the top ten. Sequencing used blood. The receptors derive from a human donor in good health.

CDR3 nucleotides: TGTGCCAGCAGCCGACGCCTTAACCATCAAGACAGTCGCCAAGAGACCCAGTACTTC. Protein product: CASSRRLNHQDSRQETQYF. V usage is TRBV6-2 or TRBV6-3 and J usage is TRBJ2-5; maybe TRBD1 (5 bases). Trimming stripped 6 bases from V and 1 base from J, with 27 bases between. The germline gives CDR1 MNHEY, CDR2 SVGEGT. CDR3 length: 19 amino acids.

The rearrangement joins TRBV27 to TRBJ2-1, with 12 bases that match TRBD2. V gave up 5 bases and J gave up 7 bases; unmatched junction bases: 9. CDR3 size: 16 residues. Germline lookup yields CDR1 MNHEY and CDR2 SMNVEV (reference sequence). The CDR3 bases are TGTGCCAGCAGTGCGCCTAGCGGGGGGGCTCGGAATGAGCAGTTCTTC. Encoded protein: CASSAPSGGARNEQFF.

This clonotype has only a few counts. The V and J genes are TRBV12-3 or TRBV12-4 and TRBJ1-2; a weak D match, TRBD1 (5 bases). Deletions cut 6 bases from V and 3 bases from J, with 11 bases between. CDR3 length equals 13 residues. The CDR3 sequence is CASSPGWDYGYTF. CDR3 coding DNA: TGTGCCAGCAGCCCAGGGTGGGACTATGGCTACACCTTC.